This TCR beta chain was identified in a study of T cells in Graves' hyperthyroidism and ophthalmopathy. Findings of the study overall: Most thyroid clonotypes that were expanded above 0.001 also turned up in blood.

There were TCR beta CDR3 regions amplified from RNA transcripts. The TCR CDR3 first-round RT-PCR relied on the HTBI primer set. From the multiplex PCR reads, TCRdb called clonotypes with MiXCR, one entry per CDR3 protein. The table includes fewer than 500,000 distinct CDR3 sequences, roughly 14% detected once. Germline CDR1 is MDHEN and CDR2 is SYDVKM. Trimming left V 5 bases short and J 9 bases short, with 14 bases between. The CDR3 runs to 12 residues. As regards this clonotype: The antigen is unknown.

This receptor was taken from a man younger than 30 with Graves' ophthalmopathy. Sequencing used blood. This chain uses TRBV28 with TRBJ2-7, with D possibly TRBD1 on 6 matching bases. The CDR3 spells CASSTYREGQYF. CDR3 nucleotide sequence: TGTGCCAGCAGTACTTACAGGGAAGGGCAGTACTTC.